The entry that follows covers one TCR beta chain sequence. This CDR3 has 12 amino acids. CDR1 is WNHNN, CDR2 SYGVQD, per germline (reference sequence). The study made its TRB cDNA libraries by 5' RACE, adding UMI labels. From its re-call of the 5' RACE reads, TCRdb lists each CDR3 protein once, without DNA. The sample table includes fewer than 55,000 distinct CDR3 sequences. This entry belongs to a study of CXCR3-negative and CXCR3-positive naive CD8 T cells. Material for sequencing was naive CXCR3- CD8+ T cells from blood. Subset in this sample: CD45RO-CCR7+CD27+CD95- naive CD8+ T cells lacking CXCR3 (TNR3-). This chain links TRBV10-1 with TRBJ1-1; TCRdb indicates TRBD1, and absent DNA this call remains unverified. The clonotype originates from a human donor in good health. Some clones in this sample may be carry-over from other donors' samples. The CDR3 is CASKDGGTEAFF.